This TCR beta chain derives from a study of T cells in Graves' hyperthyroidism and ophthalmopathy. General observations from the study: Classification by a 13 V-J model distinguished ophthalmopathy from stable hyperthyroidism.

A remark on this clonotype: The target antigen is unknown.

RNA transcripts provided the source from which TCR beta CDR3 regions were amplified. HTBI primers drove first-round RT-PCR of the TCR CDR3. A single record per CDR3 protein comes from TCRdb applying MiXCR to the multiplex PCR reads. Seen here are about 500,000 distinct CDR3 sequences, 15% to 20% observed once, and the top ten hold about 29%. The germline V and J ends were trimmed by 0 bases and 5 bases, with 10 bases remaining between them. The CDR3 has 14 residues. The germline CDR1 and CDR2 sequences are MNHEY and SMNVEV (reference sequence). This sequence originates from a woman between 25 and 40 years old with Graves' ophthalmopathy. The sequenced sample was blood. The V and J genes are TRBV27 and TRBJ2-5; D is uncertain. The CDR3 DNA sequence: TGTGCCAGCAGTTTATCCCGTTACTTGGAGACCCAGTACTTC. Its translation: CASSLSRYLETQYF.